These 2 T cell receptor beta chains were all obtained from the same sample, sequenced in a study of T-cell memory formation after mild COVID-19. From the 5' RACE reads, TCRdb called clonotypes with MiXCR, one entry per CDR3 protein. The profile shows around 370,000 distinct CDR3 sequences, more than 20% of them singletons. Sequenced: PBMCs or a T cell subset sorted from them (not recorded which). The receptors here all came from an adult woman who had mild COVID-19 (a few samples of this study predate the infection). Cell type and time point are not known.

The CDR3 nucleotides are TGTGCCTGGAGTCTAGCATGGACGGGGACCTACGAGCAGTACTTC. This encodes CAWSLAWTGTYEQYF. This sequence joins TRBV30 and TRBJ2-7, with D possibly matching TRBD2 (5 bases). CDR1 GTSNPN and CDR2 SVGIG come from the germline V gene (reference sequence). CDR3 length equals 15 residues. Trimming pared 2 bases from V and 2 bases from J, leaving 16 bases between.

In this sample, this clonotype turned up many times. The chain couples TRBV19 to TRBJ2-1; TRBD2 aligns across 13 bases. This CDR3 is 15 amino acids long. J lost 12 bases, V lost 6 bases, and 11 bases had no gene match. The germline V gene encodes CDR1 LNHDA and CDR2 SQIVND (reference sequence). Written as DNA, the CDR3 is TGTGCCAGTAGCCTCAGGACTAGCGGGGGTCGAGGGCAGTTCTTC. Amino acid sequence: CASSLRTSGGRGQFF. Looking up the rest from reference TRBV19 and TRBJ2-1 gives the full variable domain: DGGITQSPKYLFRKEGQNVTLSCEQNLNHDAMYWYRQDPGQGLRLIYYSQIVNDFQKGDIAEGYSVSREKKESFPLTVTSAQKNPTAFYLCASSLRTSGGRGQFFGPGTRLTVL.